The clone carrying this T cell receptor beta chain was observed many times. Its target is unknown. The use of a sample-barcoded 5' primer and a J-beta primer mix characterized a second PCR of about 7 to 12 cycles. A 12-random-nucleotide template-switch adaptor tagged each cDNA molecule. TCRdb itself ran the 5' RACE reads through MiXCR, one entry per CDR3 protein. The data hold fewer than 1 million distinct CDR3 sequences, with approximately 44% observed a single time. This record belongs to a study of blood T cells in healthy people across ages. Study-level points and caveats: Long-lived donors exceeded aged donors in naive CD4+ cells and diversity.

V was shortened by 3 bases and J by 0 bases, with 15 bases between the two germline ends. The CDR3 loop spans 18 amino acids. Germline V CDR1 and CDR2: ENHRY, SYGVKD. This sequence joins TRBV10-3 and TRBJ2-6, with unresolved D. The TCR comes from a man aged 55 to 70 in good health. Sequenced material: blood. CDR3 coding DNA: TGTGCCATCAGTGAAGAGCACCAAATGAGCTCTGGGGCCAACGTCCTGACTTTC. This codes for CAISEEHQMSSGANVLTF.